This entry lists 26 T cell receptor beta chains sequenced from one sample in a study of T cell responses to AZD1222 COVID-19 vaccine. Clones were sequenced by immunoSEQ multiplex PCR, and TCRdb holds only the in-frame ones, with some missing. The table shows just under 100,000 clones, with approximately 90% occurring only once. The sample was peripheral blood, taken on day 0 of AZD1222 vaccination. These TCRs come from an adult in good health.

The chain joins TRBV9 to TRBJ1-3; TRBD1 is a possible D gene (5 bases). CDR1 SGDLS and CDR2 YYNGEE come from the germline V gene. CDR3 length: 16 residues. Trimming took off 4 bases at V and 4 bases at J, with 18 bases between the two ends. CDR3 residues: CASSQTGVWGGNTIYF. The CDR3 DNA follows: TGTGCCAGCAGCCAAACAGGCGTTTGGGGGGGAAACACCATATATTTT.

On this clone itself: The identical CDR3 is also encoded by other nucleotide sequences in the sample. The chain joins TRBV6-5 to TRBJ2-7; D remains ambiguous. V lost 0 bases, J lost 2 bases, and 8 bases lay in between. Germline loops: CDR1 MNHEY, CDR2 SVGAGI. The CDR3 totals 14 residues. The CDR3: CASSYSGGTYEQYF. The CDR3 coding sequence is TGTGCCAGCAGTTACTCTGGCGGCACCTACGAGCAGTACTTC.

The V and J genes are TRBV5-6 and TRBJ1-6, with D unclear. In germline, CDR1 is SGHDT, CDR2 YYEEEE. The V end was cut by 0 bases, the J end by 7 bases, with 14 bases between. The CDR3 is made up of 16 amino acids. The CDR3 is CASSLGTSGYNSPLHF. CDR3 coding DNA: TGTGCCAGCAGCTTGGGGACCAGTGGCTACAATTCACCCCTCCACTTT.

This chain links TRBV7-2 with TRBJ2-1, with 8 bases fitting TRBD2. CDR1 SGHTA and CDR2 FQGNSA come from the germline V gene. J gave up 4 bases and V 1 base, and 3 bases lay outside the gene matches. The CDR3 extends over 15 amino acids. The chain's CDR3 is CASSLEAGGYNEQFF. CDR3 sequence (DNA): TGTGCCAGCAGCTTAGAGGCGGGGGGATACAATGAGCAGTTCTTC. Combining the CDR3 with reference TRBV7-2 and TRBJ2-1 gives the whole variable domain GAGVSQSPSNKVTEKGKDVELRCDPISGHTALYWYRQSLGQGLEFLIYFQGNSAPDKSGLPSDRFSAERTGGSVSTLTIQRTQQEDSAVYLCASSLEAGGYNEQFFGPGTRLTVL.

The gene calls are TRBV5-4 and TRBJ1-2; no clear D gene. The germline gives CDR1 SGHNT, CDR2 YYREEE (reference sequence). The germline V and J ends were trimmed by 2 bases and 3 bases, with 11 bases remaining between them. The CDR3 length is 14 residues. CDR3 amino acids: CASSFQGADYGYTF. CDR3 coding DNA: TGTGCCAGCAGCTTTCAAGGAGCCGACTATGGCTACACCTTC.

The chain combines TRBV29-1 with TRBJ1-3, with 11 bases lining up with TRBD1. Trimming removed 7 bases from V and 0 bases from J; junction bases left unmatched: 5. CDR3 length equals 15 residues. Germline CDR1 SQVTM, CDR2 ANQGSEA. The CDR3 sequence is CSAQGQGDSGNTIYF. The CDR3 DNA sequence: TGCAGCGCCCAGGGACAGGGGGACTCTGGAAACACCATATATTTT.

This chain uses TRBV28 with TRBJ1-3; 9 nucleotides match TRBD1. V gave up 6 bases and J gave up 2 bases; unmatched junction bases: 8. CDR3 size: 16 residues. Germline V CDR1 and CDR2: MDHEN, SYDVKM. CDR3 DNA sequence: TGTGCCAGCAGCCGCGGGGACAGGGTAGCTGGAAACACCATATATTTT. Protein product: CASSRGDRVAGNTIYF.

The chain joins TRBV27 to TRBJ1-6; TRBD1 matches 8 bases. Germline trimming cut 4 bases from V and 7 bases from J; bases unmatched to any gene: 6. Germline loops: CDR1 MNHEY, CDR2 SMNVEV (reference sequence). This CDR3 is 15 amino acids long. The CDR3 sequence is CASSSDREWNSPLHF. CDR3 DNA: TGTGCCAGCAGTTCGGACAGGGAATGGAATTCACCCCTCCACTTT.

J is TRBJ2-3 and V is TRBV30; tentative D call: TRBD1 (6 bases). Germline V CDR1 and CDR2: GTSNPN, SVGIG (reference sequence). The CDR3 length is 15 residues. Trimming took 1 base from V and 0 from J, leaving 11 bases between them. This chain's CDR3 is CAWSEGGASTDTQYF. The CDR3 DNA follows: TGTGCCTGGAGTGAAGGGGGAGCTAGCACAGATACGCAGTATTTT.

The J gene is TRBJ2-3, the V gene TRBV30; 7 positions match TRBD2. V dropped 0 bases and J dropped 10; count of bases not matched to a gene: 7. The CDR3 runs to 13 residues. The V gene's germline CDR1 is GTSNPN and CDR2 SVGIG (reference sequence). The CDR3 here is CAWSVQRGGAQYF. The CDR3 DNA sequence: TGTGCCTGGAGTGTACAGCGGGGCGGTGCGCAGTATTTT. Variable domain in full (rest from reference TRBV30 and TRBJ2-3): SQTIHQWPATLVQPVGSPLSLECTVEGTSNPNLYWYRQAAGRGLQLLFYSVGIGQISSEVPQNLSASRPQDRQFILSSKKLLLSDSGFYLCAWSVQRGGAQYFGPGTRLTVL.

As regards this clone: Compared with germline, one end of the junction differs, possibly owing to a read error. This chain links TRBV3-1 (or the pseudogene TRBV3-2) with TRBJ2-2; D perhaps matches TRBD1 (6 bases). Germline V lookup: CDR1 LGHDT, CDR2 YNNKEL (reference sequence). CDR3 size: 14 residues. The CDR3 reads CVSSPGTYTGELFF. CDR3 sequence (DNA): TGTGTCAGCAGTCCCGGGACATACACCGGGGAGCTGTTTTTT.

The chain is built from TRBV16 and TRBJ1-6; TRBD1 matches 7 bases. After removal of 3 bases from V and 8 bases from J, the junction contained 7 bases not matched to a gene. Looked up from germline, CDR1 is KGHSY and CDR2 is FQNENV. The length of the CDR3 is 15 residues. In DNA, the CDR3 is TGTGCCAGCAGCCAGTCGGGACAGCTTGATTCACCCCTCCACTTT. Its protein is CASSQSGQLDSPLHF.

The CDR3 coding sequence is TGTGCCAGCAGCAAACAGGGGGCGTCGTCACCCCTCCACTTT. It specifies CASSKQGASSPLHF. The chain carries TRBV7-9 and TRBJ1-6; 9 bases are shared with TRBD1. The CDR3 is 14 amino acids. J lost 10 bases, V lost 5 bases, and 6 bases had no gene match. CDR1 SEHNR and CDR2 FQNEAQ come from the germline V gene (reference sequence). Together with reference TRBV7-9 and TRBJ1-6, the CDR3 gives the full variable domain: DTGVSQNPRHKITKRGQNVTFRCDPISEHNRLYWYRQTLGQGPEFLTYFQNEAQLEKSRLLSDRFSAERPKGSFSTLEIQRTEQGDSAMYLCASSKQGASSPLHFGNGTRLTVT.

This sequence joins TRBV27 and TRBJ2-1; 11 nucleotides align to TRBD2. J was trimmed by 9 bases and V by 5 bases; bases with no gene match: 6. This CDR3 has 14 amino acids. Germline V gene sequence: CDR1 MNHEY, CDR2 SMNVEV (reference sequence). CDR3 in DNA: TGTGCCAGCAGTCTTAGCGGGGGGGCCCGTGAGCAGTTCTTC. It specifies CASSLSGGAREQFF.

Here the CDR3 reads CASSYETGANVLTF. CDR3 DNA: TGTGCCAGCAGTTACGAAACTGGGGCCAACGTCCTGACTTTC. The rearrangement links TRBV6-6 to TRBJ2-6; no reliable D call. The germline gives CDR1 MNHNY, CDR2 SVGAGI (reference sequence). Trimming stripped 2 bases from V and 2 bases from J, with 4 bases between. This CDR3 comprises 14 residues.

The chain links TRBV3-1 (or the pseudogene TRBV3-2) to TRBJ1-2; D gene uncertain. The CDR3 runs to 15 residues. Trimming removed 1 base from V and 3 bases from J, with 12 bases in between. Germline V gene lookup returns CDR1 LGHDT and CDR2 YNNKEL (reference sequence). Here the CDR3 reads CASSQAQRWDYGYTF. The DNA for the CDR3 is TGTGCCAGCAGCCAAGCTCAGAGGTGGGACTATGGCTACACCTTC.

The rearrangement uses TRBV7-9 and TRBJ2-7; D is ambiguous. V gave up 1 base and J gave up 6 bases, with 7 bases separating them. The CDR3 consists of 12 residues. Germline V gene sequence: CDR1 SEHNR, CDR2 FQNEAQ (reference sequence). The CDR3 reads CASSLEVGEQYF. The CDR3 region has the DNA TGTGCCAGCAGCTTAGAGGTAGGCGAGCAGTACTTC.

This chain connects TRBV10-1 to TRBJ2-5; tentative D call: TRBD1 (6 bases). Trimming cost V 5 bases and J 2 bases, with 21 bases left between them. The CDR3 spans 17 residues. Germline CDR1 reads WNHNN; CDR2 reads SYGVQD (reference sequence). The CDR3: CASSILEGRGEQETQYF. CDR3 nucleotide sequence: TGCGCCAGCAGTATCCTTGAGGGCAGGGGTGAGCAAGAGACCCAGTACTTC.

The genes are TRBV29-1 and TRBJ2-7; 7 positions agree with TRBD1. V was clipped by 7 bases and J by 5 bases; unmatched bases: 8. In germline, CDR1 is SQVTM, CDR2 ANQGSEA. This CDR3 spans 12 amino acids. The CDR3 sequence: CSARDSPNEQYF. CDR3 coding DNA: TGCAGCGCCCGGGACAGCCCAAACGAGCAGTACTTC.

The chain recombines TRBV30 with TRBJ1-2, with D possibly matching TRBD1 (5 bases). This CDR3 region has 13 residues. Germline V gives CDR1 GTSNPN, CDR2 SVGIG (reference sequence). Trimming cost V 3 bases and J 8 bases, with 16 bases left between them. CDR3: CAWSTIGGTGYTF. The CDR3 DNA follows: TGTGCCTGGAGCACCATTGGAGGGACGGGCTACACCTTC. The entire variable domain, with the rest obtained from reference TRBV30 and TRBJ1-2, is as follows: SQTIHQWPATLVQPVGSPLSLECTVEGTSNPNLYWYRQAAGRGLQLLFYSVGIGQISSEVPQNLSASRPQDRQFILSSKKLLLSDSGFYLCAWSTIGGTGYTFGSGTRLTVV.

The chain carries TRBV18 and TRBJ2-2; 14 nucleotides line up with TRBD2. The CDR3 consists of 18 residues. V gave up 0 bases and J gave up 0 bases; unmatched junction bases: 0. Germline loops: CDR1 KGHSH, CDR2 LQKENI. The CDR3 loop reads CASSPPGLAGANTGELFF. The CDR3 DNA sequence: TGTGCCAGCTCACCACCGGGACTAGCGGGGGCGAACACCGGGGAGCTGTTTTTT.

This clone has only a few counts. The chain is built from TRBV6-5 and TRBJ2-1; D is perhaps TRBD1 (6 bases). The V gene lost 6 bases and the J gene lost 5 bases, with 11 bases spanning the gap. Germline CDR1 is MNHEY and CDR2 is SVGAGI. CDR3 length equals 13 residues. CDR3: CASRGGEDNEQFF. CDR3 sequence (DNA): TGTGCCAGCAGAGGGGGAGAGGACAATGAGCAGTTCTTC.

This clone was picked up one time. This chain links TRBV19 with TRBJ1-2, with D uncertain. V was clipped by 3 bases and J by 7 bases, with 24 bases between them. CDR3 length: 17 residues. The germline gives CDR1 LNHDA, CDR2 SQIVND (reference sequence). The CDR3 here is CASSMTPPGTQHGGYTF. In nucleotides, the CDR3 is TGTGCCAGTAGTATGACCCCGCCTGGAACTCAACACGGTGGCTACACCTTC.

V usage is TRBV12-5 and J usage is TRBJ1-2; D gene unclear. V was shortened by 5 bases and J by 3 bases, with 13 bases between the two germline ends. Germline V gene data show CDR1 as LGHNT and CDR2 as FRNRAP. This CDR3 contains 14 residues. This CDR3 is CASGQADGYYGYTF. The CDR3 DNA follows: TGTGCTAGTGGTCAAGCCGACGGATACTATGGCTACACCTTC.

The genes are TRBV5-4 and TRBJ2-2; TRBD2 agrees at 8 bases. The CDR3 sequence is 14 residues long. CDR1 and CDR2 (germline): SGHNT, YYREEE (reference sequence). V was clipped by 6 bases and J by 7 bases; unmatched bases: 8. This CDR3 reads CASTGGYGVGELFF. The CDR3, as DNA: TGTGCCAGCACGGGGGGGTATGGTGTCGGGGAGCTGTTTTTT.

The table lists this clone with a few counts. The chain uses TRBV6-5 and TRBJ2-7, with 8 bases matching TRBD2. The trim removed 6 bases at V and 6 bases at J, leaving 4 bases unmatched. The germline V gene encodes CDR1 MNHEY and CDR2 SVGAGI. CDR3 size: 12 residues. The chain's CDR3 is CASSLGGAEQYF. CDR3 in DNA: TGTGCCAGCAGCCTCGGGGGGGCCGAGCAGTACTTC.